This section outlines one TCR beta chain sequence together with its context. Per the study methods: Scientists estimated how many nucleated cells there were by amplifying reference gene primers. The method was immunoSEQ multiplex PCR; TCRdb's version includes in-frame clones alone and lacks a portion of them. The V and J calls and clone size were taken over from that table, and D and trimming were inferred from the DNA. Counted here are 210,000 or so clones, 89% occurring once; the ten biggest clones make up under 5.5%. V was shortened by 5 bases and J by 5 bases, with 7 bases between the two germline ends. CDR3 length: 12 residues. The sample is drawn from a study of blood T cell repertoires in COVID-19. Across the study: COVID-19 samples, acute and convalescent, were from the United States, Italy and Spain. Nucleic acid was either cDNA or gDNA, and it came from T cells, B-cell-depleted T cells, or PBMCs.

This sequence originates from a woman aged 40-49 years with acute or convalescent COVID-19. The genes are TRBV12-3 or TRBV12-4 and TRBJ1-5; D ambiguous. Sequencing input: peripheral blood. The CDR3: CASSPEYQPQHF. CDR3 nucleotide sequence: TGTGCCAGCAGTCCCGAGTATCAGCCCCAGCATTTT.